Following are 11 T cell receptor beta chains from one sample sequenced in a study of blood T cell repertoires in COVID-19. The repertoire was sequenced with immunoSEQ multiplex PCR; TCRdb's copy has only in-frame clones and lacks some. The sample carries 200,000 to 250,000 clones, 70% to 90% recorded once. The sequenced sample consisted of peripheral blood. These receptor sequences come from a man in his fifties or sixties with acute or convalescent COVID-19.

V gene TRBV6-5 combines with J gene TRBJ2-3, with D perhaps matching TRBD2 (6 bases). CDR1 and CDR2 (germline): MNHEY, SVGAGI. The V end was cut by 7 bases, the J end by 0 bases, with 11 bases between. The CDR3 contains 14 residues. The CDR3 nucleotides are TGTGCCAGCACGGGCGGGGTCAGCACAGATACGCAGTATTTT. The encoded protein is CASTGGVSTDTQYF.

This clone was observed a handful of times. The genes are TRBV11-2 and TRBJ2-7; no reliable D call. V was cut by 1 base and J by 3 bases, with 10 bases left in between. The CDR3 has 14 amino acids. The germline V gene has CDR1 SGHAT and CDR2 FQNNGV. CDR3 sequence: CASSLVNTNYEQYF. Here the CDR3 DNA reads TGTGCCAGCAGCTTAGTTAACACCAACTACGAGCAGTACTTC. The full variable domain, rest sourced from reference TRBV11-2 and TRBJ2-7, is EAGVAQSPRYKIIEKRQSVAFWCNPISGHATLYWYQQILGQGPKLLIQFQNNGVVDDSQLPKDRFSAERLKGVDSTLKIQPAKLEDSAVYLCASSLVNTNYEQYFGPGTRLTVT.

The rearrangement joins TRBV29-1 to TRBJ1-2; possible D gene TRBD1, 6 bases. CDR1 is SQVTM and CDR2 is ANQGSEA in the germline V gene. This CDR3 region has 12 residues. Trimming removed 5 bases at V and 8 bases at J, with 15 bases between. The CDR3 sequence is CSVTLNREGYTF. In nucleotides, the CDR3 is TGCAGCGTTACTCTTAACAGGGAGGGCTACACCTTC. Full variable domain (remainder filled in from reference TRBV29-1 and TRBJ1-2): SAVISQKPSRDICQRGTSLTIQCQVDSQVTMMFWYRQQPGQSLTLIATANQGSEATYESGFVIDKFPISRPNLTFSTLTVSNMSPEDSSIYLCSVTLNREGYTFGSGTRLTVV.

The chain uses TRBV11-2 and TRBJ2-1; TRBD2 agrees at 13 bases. This CDR3 spans 16 amino acids. Germline-derived CDR1 and CDR2 are SGHAT and FQNNGV. After removal of 5 bases from V and 10 bases from J, the junction contained 11 bases not matched to a gene. CDR3 in amino acids: CASSGRTSGGPVEQFF. The CDR3 coding sequence is TGTGCCAGCAGCGGGCGGACTAGCGGGGGCCCTGTGGAGCAGTTCTTC.

The gene calls are TRBV30 and TRBJ1-3; 10 positions agree with TRBD1. Per the germline V gene, CDR1 is GTSNPN and CDR2 is SVGIG (reference sequence). CDR3 length: 15 residues. Losses at the gene ends were 3 bases for V and 3 bases for J; bases not matched to a gene: 5. The CDR3 coding sequence is TGTGCCTGGAGCCCGGGACAGGGGTTTGGAAACACCATATATTTT. This sequence encodes CAWSPGQGFGNTIYF.

The chain recombines TRBV9 with TRBJ1-1; D is unclear. The CDR3 totals 14 residues. The germline CDR1 and CDR2 sequences are SGDLS and YYNGEE. V was trimmed by 0 bases and J by 7 bases, leaving 13 bases between them. For the CDR3, the DNA is TGTGCCAGCAGCGTAGGGTCAGGCCCGCTTGAAGCTTTCTTT. As protein: CASSVGSGPLEAFF.

The rearrangement uses TRBV13 and TRBJ2-1, with D perhaps matching TRBD2 (6 bases). CDR1 is PRHDT, CDR2 FYEKMQ, per germline (reference sequence). V lost 6 bases, J lost 0 bases, and 6 bases lay in between. The CDR3 is 13 amino acids. This CDR3 reads CASRGGSYNEQFF. The CDR3 coding sequence is TGTGCCAGCAGGGGGGGCTCCTACAATGAGCAGTTCTTC.

The chain joins TRBV19 to TRBJ1-1; D remains unclear. Per germline, CDR1 LNHDA and CDR2 SQIVND (reference sequence). The CDR3 runs to 10 residues. Trimming cost V 5 bases and J 7 bases, with 5 bases left between them. Here the CDR3 reads CASSEVEAFF. Written as DNA, the CDR3 is TGTGCCAGTAGTGAGGTTGAAGCTTTCTTT. The entire variable domain, with the rest obtained from reference TRBV19 and TRBJ1-1, is as follows: DGGITQSPKYLFRKEGQNVTLSCEQNLNHDAMYWYRQDPGQGLRLIYYSQIVNDFQKGDIAEGYSVSREKKESFPLTVTSAQKNPTAFYLCASSEVEAFFGQGTRLTVV.

The chain has TRBV14 and TRBJ2-4; a possible D gene is TRBD2 (7 bases). Trimming removed 2 bases from V and 1 base from J, with 12 bases in between. There are 16 residues in the CDR3. CDR1 is SGHDN, CDR2 FVKESK, per germline. The CDR3 here is CASSQTGRGAKNIQYF. In DNA, the CDR3 is TGTGCCAGCAGCCAAACAGGGAGGGGGGCCAAAAACATTCAGTACTTC.

The chain links TRBV5-1 to TRBJ1-1, with D possibly being TRBD1 (5 bases). This CDR3 has 12 amino acids. Germline assignment: CDR1 SGHRS and CDR2 YFSETQ. V was clipped by 1 base and J by 4 bases, with 5 bases between them. The CDR3 nucleotides read TGCGCCAGCAGCTTGAGGGGCACTGAAGCTTTCTTT. Its translation is CASSLRGTEAFF.

The chain couples TRBV30 to TRBJ2-1; unclear D gene. The length of the CDR3 is 11 residues. Deletions cut 5 bases from V and 14 bases from J, with 16 bases between. Germline CDR1 GTSNPN, CDR2 SVGIG (reference sequence). In DNA form, the CDR3 reads TGTGCCTGGGGGCTGGGTGGAGCTGAGTTCTTC. This encodes CAWGLGGAEFF.